One and the same sample provided the 9 T cell receptor beta chains below, sequenced in a study of CD4+ T cells in melanoma. Produced via immunoSEQ multiplex PCR; TCRdb's table is partial and in-frame only. Among over 100,000 clones listed, 80% to 95% were seen once. Sample: peripheral blood. Receptor source: a human donor with melanoma.

This chain connects TRBV9 to TRBJ2-2; D might be TRBD1 (5 bases). V was trimmed by 1 base and J by 4 bases, leaving 11 bases between them. Germline loops: CDR1 SGDLS, CDR2 YYNGEE. CDR3 length equals 15 residues. CDR3 DNA: TGTGCCAGCAGCGTAATGCAAGGGGTCACCGGGGAGCTGTTTTTT. Residues: CASSVMQGVTGELFF.

This chain connects TRBV4-3 to TRBJ2-3, with D perhaps being TRBD1 or TRBD2 (5 bases each). CDR3 size: 17 residues. The V gene lost 0 bases and the J gene lost 4 bases, with 17 bases spanning the gap. Germline CDR1 and CDR2: LGHNA and YSLEER. CDR3 sequence (DNA): TGCGCCAGCAGCCAAGACCGGGCGGGTCAGGGCGCAGATACGCAGTATTTT. It encodes CASSQDRAGQGADTQYF.

The chain is built from TRBV7-2 and TRBJ2-3; D not resolved. V gave up 1 base and J gave up 0 bases, with 8 bases separating them. This CDR3 region has 15 residues. The germline CDR1 and CDR2 sequences are SGHTA and FQGNSA. Here the CDR3 reads CASSLGLPSTDTQYF. CDR3 nucleotide sequence: TGTGCCAGCAGCTTAGGTCTACCGAGCACAGATACGCAGTATTTT.

This clone was counted once. V and J are TRBV5-1 and TRBJ2-3, with D hard to call. Trimming took 6 bases from V and 0 from J, leaving 14 bases between them. This CDR3 has 15 residues. Germline lookup yields CDR1 SGHRS and CDR2 YFSETQ. The CDR3 region is CASNWAASSTDTQYF. The CDR3, as DNA: TGCGCCAGCAACTGGGCGGCGAGTAGCACAGATACGCAGTATTTT.

The J gene is TRBJ2-1, the V gene TRBV5-1; TRBD1 aligns across 7 bases. Germline values: CDR1 SGHRS, CDR2 YFSETQ. The CDR3 consists of 16 residues. V lost 4 bases and J lost 2; bases outside the gene matches: 9. CDR3 protein: CASSRSTGTTYNEQFF. CDR3 DNA: TGCGCCAGCAGCCGGTCGACAGGGACAACCTACAATGAGCAGTTCTTC.

The chain employs TRBV2 and TRBJ2-5; no clear D. Germline V CDR1 and CDR2: SNHLY, FYNNEI. V gave up 2 bases and J gave up 5 bases, with 9 bases separating them. The CDR3 contains 13 residues. The CDR3 DNA reads TGTGCCAGCAGTGAACCGGGCCTTGAGACCCAGTACTTC. It encodes CASSEPGLETQYF.

This chain joins TRBV6-5 and TRBJ2-3, with 10 bases lining up with TRBD1. After removal of 4 bases from V and 1 base from J, the junction contained 5 bases not matched to a gene. This CDR3 contains 16 residues. CDR1 is MNHEY, CDR2 SVGAGI, per germline. The CDR3 region has the DNA TGTGCCAGCAGTTCCACCGGGACAGGGGGCACAGATACGCAGTATTTT. It yields the protein CASSSTGTGGTDTQYF.

This chain links TRBV28 with TRBJ1-5, with 11 positions matching TRBD1. CDR1 and CDR2 from the germline V gene are MDHEN and SYDVKM. Trimming removed 5 bases from V and 7 bases from J; junction bases left unmatched: 7. The CDR3 consists of 15 residues. As DNA, the CDR3 is TGTGCCAGCAGTGACAGGACAGGGGGCCGGCAGCCCCAGCATTTT. This encodes CASSDRTGGRQPQHF.

V usage is TRBV18 and J usage is TRBJ1-4, with unresolved D. This CDR3 has 15 amino acids. Trimming removed 6 bases from V and 5 bases from J, with 16 bases in between. Germline CDR1 KGHSH, CDR2 LQKENI. This CDR3 reads CASSHSGPRNEKLFF. CDR3 nucleotides: TGTGCCAGCTCGCACTCCGGGCCACGCAATGAAAAACTGTTTTTT.